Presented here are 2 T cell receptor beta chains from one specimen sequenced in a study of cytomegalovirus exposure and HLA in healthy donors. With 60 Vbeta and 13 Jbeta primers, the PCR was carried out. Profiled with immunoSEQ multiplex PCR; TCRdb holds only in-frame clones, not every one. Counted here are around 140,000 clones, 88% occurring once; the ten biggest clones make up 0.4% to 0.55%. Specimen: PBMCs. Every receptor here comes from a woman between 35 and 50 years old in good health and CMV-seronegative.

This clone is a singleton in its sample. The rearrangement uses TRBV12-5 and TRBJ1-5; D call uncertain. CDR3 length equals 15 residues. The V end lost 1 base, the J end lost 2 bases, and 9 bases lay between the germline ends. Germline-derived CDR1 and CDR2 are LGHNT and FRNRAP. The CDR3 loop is CASGLANPGNQPQHF. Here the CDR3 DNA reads TGTGCTAGTGGTTTGGCCAACCCGGGCAATCAGCCCCAGCATTTT.

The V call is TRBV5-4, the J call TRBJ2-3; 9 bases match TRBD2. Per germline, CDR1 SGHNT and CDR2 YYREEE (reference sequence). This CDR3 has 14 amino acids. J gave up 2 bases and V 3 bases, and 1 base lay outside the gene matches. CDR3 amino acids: CASSSSGATDTQYF. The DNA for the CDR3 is TGTGCCAGCAGCTCTAGCGGGGCCACAGATACGCAGTATTTT.